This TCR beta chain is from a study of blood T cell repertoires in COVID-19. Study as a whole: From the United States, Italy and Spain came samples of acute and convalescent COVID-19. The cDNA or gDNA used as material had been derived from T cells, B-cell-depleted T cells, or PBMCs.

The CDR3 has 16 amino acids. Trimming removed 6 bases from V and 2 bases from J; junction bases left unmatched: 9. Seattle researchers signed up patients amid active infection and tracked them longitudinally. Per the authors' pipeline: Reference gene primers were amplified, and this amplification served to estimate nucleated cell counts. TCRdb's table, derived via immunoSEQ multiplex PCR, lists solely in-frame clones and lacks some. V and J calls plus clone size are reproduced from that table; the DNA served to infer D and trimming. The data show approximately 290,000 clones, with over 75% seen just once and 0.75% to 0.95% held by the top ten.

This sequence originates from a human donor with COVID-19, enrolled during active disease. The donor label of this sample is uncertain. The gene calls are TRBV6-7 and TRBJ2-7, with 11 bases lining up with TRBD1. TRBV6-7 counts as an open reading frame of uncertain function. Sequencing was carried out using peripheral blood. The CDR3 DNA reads TGTGCCAGCAGGGGTGGACAGGGGGCGGCTGCCTACGAGCAGTACTTC. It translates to CASRGGQGAAAYEQYF.